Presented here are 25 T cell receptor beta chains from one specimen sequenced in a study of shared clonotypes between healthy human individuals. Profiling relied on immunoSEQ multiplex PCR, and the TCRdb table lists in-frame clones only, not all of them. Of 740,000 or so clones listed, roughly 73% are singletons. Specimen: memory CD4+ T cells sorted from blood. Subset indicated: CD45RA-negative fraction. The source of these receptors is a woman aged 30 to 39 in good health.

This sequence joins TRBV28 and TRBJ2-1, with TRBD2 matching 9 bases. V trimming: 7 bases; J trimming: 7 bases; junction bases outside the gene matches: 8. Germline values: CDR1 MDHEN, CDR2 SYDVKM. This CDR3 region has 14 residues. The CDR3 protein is CASIVSGRANEQFF. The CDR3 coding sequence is TGTGCCAGCATAGTTAGCGGGAGAGCTAATGAGCAGTTCTTC.

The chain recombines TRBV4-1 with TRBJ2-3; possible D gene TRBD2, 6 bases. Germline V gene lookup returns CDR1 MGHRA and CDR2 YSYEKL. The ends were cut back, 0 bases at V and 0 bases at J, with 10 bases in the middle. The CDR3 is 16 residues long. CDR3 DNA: TGCGCCAGCAGCCAAGACCCGAGCGGGAGCACAGATACGCAGTATTTT. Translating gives CASSQDPSGSTDTQYF.

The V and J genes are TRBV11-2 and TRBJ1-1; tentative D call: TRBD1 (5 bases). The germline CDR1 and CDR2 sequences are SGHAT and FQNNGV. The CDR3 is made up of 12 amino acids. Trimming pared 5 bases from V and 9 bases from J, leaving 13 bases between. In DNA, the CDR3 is TGTGCCAGCAGCCCCAACAGGTTTCAAGCTTTCTTT. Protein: CASSPNRFQAFF.

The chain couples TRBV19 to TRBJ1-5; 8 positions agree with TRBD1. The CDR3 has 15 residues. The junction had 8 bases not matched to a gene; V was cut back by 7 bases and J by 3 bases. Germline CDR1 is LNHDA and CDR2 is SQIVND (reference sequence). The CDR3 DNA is TGTGCCAGTACCAGACAGGGGAAGAACAATCAGCCCCAGCATTTT. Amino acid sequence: CASTRQGKNNQPQHF.

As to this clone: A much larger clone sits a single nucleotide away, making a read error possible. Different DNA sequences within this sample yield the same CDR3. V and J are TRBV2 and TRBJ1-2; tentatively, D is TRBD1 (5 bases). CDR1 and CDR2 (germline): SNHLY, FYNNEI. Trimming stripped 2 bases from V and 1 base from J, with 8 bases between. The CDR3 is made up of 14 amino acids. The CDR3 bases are TGTGCCAGCAGTGAAAGGGGAAATAACTATGGCTACACCTTC. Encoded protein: CASSERGNNYGYTF.

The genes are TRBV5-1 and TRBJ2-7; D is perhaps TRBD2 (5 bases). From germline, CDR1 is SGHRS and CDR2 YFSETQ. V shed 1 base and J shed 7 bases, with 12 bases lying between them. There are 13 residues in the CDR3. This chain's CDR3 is CASSLSSPGEQYF. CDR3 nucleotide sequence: TGCGCCAGCAGCTTGAGTAGCCCGGGGGAGCAGTACTTC.

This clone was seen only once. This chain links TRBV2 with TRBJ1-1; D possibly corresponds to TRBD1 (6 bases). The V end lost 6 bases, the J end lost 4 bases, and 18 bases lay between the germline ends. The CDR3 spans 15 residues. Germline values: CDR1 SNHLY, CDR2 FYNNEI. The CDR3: CASRENRALVTEAFF. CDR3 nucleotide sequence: TGTGCCAGCAGGGAAAACAGGGCTTTGGTCACTGAAGCTTTCTTT.

CDR3 DNA sequence: TGTGCCAGCAGCTCCGGACAGCTCTACGAGCAGTACTTC. It is translated as CASSSGQLYEQYF. This chain connects TRBV11-1 to TRBJ2-7, with D perhaps matching TRBD1 (6 bases). In germline, CDR1 is SGHAT, CDR2 FQDESV (reference sequence). The CDR3 consists of 13 residues. V was cut by 4 bases and J by 3 bases, with 10 bases left in between.

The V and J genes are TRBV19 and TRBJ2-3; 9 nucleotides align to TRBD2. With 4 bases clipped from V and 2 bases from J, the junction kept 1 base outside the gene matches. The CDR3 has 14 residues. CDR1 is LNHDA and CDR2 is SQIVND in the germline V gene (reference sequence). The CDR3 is CASSRLAATDTQYF. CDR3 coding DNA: TGTGCCAGTAGTAGACTAGCGGCCACAGATACGCAGTATTTT. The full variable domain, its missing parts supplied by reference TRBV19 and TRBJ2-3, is DGGITQSPKYLFRKEGQNVTLSCEQNLNHDAMYWYRQDPGQGLRLIYYSQIVNDFQKGDIAEGYSVSREKKESFPLTVTSAQKNPTAFYLCASSRLAATDTQYFGPGTRLTVL.

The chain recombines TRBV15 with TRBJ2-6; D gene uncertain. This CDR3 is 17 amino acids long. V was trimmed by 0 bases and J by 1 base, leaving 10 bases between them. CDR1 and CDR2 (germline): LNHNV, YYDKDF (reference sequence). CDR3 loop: CATSREGWGSGANVLTF. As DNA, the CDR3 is TGTGCCACCAGCAGAGAGGGGTGGGGATCTGGGGCCAACGTCCTGACTTTC.

This chain's CDR3 is CASNLDVRRGYTF. The CDR3 nucleotides read TGTGCCAGCAACTTAGACGTCCGGCGCGGCTACACCTTC. This chain connects TRBV6-1 to TRBJ1-2; D not certain. Germline V CDR1 and CDR2: MNHNS, SASEGT. V dropped 7 bases and J dropped 8 bases, with 17 bases sitting between them. The CDR3 is 13 amino acids.

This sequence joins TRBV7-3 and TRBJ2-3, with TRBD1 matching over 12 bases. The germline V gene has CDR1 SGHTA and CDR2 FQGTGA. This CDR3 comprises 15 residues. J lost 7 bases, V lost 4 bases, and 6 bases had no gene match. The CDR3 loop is CASSSPGQGANTQYF. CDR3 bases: TGTGCCAGCAGCTCCCCGGGACAGGGGGCGAATACGCAGTATTTT.

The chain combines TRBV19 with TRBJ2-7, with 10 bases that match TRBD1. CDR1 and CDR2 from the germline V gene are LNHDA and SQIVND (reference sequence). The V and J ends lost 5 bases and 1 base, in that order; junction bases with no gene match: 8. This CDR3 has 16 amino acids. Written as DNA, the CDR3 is TGTGCCAGTAGTCCCGGACAGGGGGGAGTATCCTACGAGCAGTACTTC. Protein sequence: CASSPGQGGVSYEQYF.

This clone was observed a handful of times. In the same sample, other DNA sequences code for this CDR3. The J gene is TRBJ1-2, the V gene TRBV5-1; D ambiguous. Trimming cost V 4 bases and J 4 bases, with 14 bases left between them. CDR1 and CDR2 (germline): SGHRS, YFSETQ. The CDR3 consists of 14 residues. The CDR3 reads CASSLEGSLYGYTF. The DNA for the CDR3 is TGCGCCAGCAGCCTGGAAGGCAGCCTCTATGGCTACACCTTC.

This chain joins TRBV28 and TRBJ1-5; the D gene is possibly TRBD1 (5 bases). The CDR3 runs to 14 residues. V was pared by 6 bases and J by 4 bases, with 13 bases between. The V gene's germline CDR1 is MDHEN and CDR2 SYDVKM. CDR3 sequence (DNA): TGTGCCAGCAGACACGGGGGGTCAAATCAGCCCCAGCATTTT. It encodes CASRHGGSNQPQHF.

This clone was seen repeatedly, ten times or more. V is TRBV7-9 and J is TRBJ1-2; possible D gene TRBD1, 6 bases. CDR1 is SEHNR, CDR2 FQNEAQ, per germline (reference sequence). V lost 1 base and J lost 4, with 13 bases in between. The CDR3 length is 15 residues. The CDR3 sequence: CASSLEGGGSYGYTF. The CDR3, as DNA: TGTGCCAGCAGCTTAGAAGGAGGGGGTTCCTATGGCTACACCTTC.

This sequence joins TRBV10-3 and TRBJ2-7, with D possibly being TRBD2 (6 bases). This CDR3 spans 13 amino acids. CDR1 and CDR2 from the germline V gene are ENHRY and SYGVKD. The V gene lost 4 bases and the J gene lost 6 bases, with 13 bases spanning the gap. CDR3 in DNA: TGTGCCATCAGTGGGGACTCCTGGGGCGAGCAGTACTTC. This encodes CAISGDSWGEQYF.

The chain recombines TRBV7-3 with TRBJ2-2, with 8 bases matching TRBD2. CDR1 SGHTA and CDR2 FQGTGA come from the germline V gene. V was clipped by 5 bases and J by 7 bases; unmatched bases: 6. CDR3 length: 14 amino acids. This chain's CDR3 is CASSPGLVGGELFF. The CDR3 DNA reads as TGTGCCAGCAGCCCGGGACTAGTCGGCGGGGAGCTGTTTTTT.

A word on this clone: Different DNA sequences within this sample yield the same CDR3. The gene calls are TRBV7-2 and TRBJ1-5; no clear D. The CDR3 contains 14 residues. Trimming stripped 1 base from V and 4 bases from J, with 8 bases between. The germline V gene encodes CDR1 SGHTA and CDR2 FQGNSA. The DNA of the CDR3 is TGTGCCAGCAGCTTAGAGGGTGGGAATCAGCCCCAGCATTTT. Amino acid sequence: CASSLEGGNQPQHF.

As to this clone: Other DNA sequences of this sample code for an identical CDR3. The DNA of the CDR3 is TGCAGCGTTGAAGGGGAAGGGAACACTGAAGCTTTCTTT. Translation: CSVEGEGNTEAFF. The chain is built from TRBV29-1 and TRBJ1-1; D gene unclear. The CDR3 extends over 13 amino acids. CDR1 SQVTM and CDR2 ANQGSEA come from the germline V gene. The V gene lost 1 base and the J gene lost 1 base, with 7 bases spanning the gap. The entire variable domain, with the rest obtained from reference TRBV29-1 and TRBJ1-1, is as follows: SAVISQKPSRDICQRGTSLTIQCQVDSQVTMMFWYRQQPGQSLTLIATANQGSEATYESGFVIDKFPISRPNLTFSTLTVSNMSPEDSSIYLCSVEGEGNTEAFFGQGTRLTVV.

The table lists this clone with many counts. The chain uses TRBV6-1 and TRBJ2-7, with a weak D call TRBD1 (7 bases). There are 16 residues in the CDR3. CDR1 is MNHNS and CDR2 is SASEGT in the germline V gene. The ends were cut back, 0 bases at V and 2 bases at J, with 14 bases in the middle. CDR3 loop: CASSEAGGQHTYEQYF. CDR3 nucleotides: TGTGCCAGCAGTGAAGCGGGGGGACAGCATACCTACGAGCAGTACTTC.

CDR3 DNA sequence: TGTGCCAGCAGTGTCGGCAAGGTGAACGGGGAGCTGTTTTTT. Residues: CASSVGKVNGELFF. This chain uses TRBV6-1 with TRBJ2-2; no reliable D call. The germline gives CDR1 MNHNS, CDR2 SASEGT. Trimming cost V 4 bases and J 7 bases, with 13 bases left between them. There are 14 residues in the CDR3.

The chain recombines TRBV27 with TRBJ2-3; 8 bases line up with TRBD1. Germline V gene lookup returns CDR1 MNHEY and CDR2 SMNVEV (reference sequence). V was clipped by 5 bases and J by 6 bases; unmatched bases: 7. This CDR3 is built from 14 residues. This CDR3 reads CASSPDRGRDTQYF. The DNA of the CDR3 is TGTGCCAGCAGTCCCGACAGGGGTCGGGATACGCAGTATTTT.

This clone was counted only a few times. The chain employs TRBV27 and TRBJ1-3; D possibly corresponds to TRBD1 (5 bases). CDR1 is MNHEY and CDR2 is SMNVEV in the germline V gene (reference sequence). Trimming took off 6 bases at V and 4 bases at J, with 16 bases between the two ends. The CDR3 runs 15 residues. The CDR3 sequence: CASSGGGTQGNTIYF. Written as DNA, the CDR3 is TGTGCCAGCAGCGGGGGGGGGACGCAAGGAAACACCATATATTTT.

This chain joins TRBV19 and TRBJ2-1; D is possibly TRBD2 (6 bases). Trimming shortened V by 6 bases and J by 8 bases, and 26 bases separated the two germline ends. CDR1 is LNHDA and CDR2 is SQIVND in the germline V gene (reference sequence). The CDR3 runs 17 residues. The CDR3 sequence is CASSTRKGLLRTDEQFF. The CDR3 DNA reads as TGTGCCAGTAGCACGCGAAAGGGACTCCTAAGGACCGATGAGCAGTTCTTC.